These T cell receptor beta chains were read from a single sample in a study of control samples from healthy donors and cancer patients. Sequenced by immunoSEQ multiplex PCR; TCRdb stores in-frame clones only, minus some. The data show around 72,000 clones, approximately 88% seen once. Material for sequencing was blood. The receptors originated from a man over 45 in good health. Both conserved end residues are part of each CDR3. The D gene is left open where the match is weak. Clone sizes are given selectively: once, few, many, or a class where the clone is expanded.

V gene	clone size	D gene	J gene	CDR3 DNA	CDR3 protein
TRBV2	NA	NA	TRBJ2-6	TGTGCCAGCAGGTTAACCTCTGGGGCCAACGTCCTGACTTTC	CASRLTSGANVLTF
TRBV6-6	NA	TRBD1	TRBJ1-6	TGTGCCAGCATAGGGGGCCGGGGGGGGAATTCACCCCTCCACTTT	CASIGGRGGNSPLHF
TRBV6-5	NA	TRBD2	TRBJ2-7	TGTGCCAGCAGCAACCCCCGGGAGGACTACGAGCAGTACTTC	CASSNPREDYEQYF
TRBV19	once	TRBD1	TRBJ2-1	TGTGCCAGTAGTTCAACCCGGGACAGGGGTGATGAGCAGTTCTTC	CASSSTRDRGDEQFF
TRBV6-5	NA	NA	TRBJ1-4	TGTGCCAGCAGTAGCCGGGACGGACAACTGTTTTTT	CASSSRDGQLFF
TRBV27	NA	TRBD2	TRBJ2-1	TGTGCCAGCAGTCGTAGGGGACTAGCGGCATACAATGAGCAGTTCTTC	CASSRRGLAAYNEQFF
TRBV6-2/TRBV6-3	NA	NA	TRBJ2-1	TGTGCCAGCAGTAACCGGAATGAGCAGTTCTTC	CASSNRNEQFF
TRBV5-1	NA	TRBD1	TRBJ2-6	TGCGCCAGCCGCTATGCACCGCGGGGACAGGGGGCCTCCGGGGCCAACGTCCTGACTTTC	CASRYAPRGQGASGANVLTF
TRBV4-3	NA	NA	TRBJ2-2	TGCGCCAGCAGCCAAGATTATGGTCCCGGGGAGCTGTTTTTT	CASSQDYGPGELFF
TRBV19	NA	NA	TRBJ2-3	TGTGCCAGTAGTATTGGATTCGAGACCCAAGGGAATACAGATACGCAGTATTTT	CASSIGFETQGNTDTQYF
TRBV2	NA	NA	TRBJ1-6	TGTGCCAGCAGGGAGGACCGGACCAATTCACCCCTCCACTTT	CASREDRTNSPLHF
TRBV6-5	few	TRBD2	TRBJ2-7	TGTGCCAGCAGTCCGCAGGGGACTAGCGGGAGCGAGCAGTACTTC	CASSPQGTSGSEQYF
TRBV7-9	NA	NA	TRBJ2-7	TGTGCCAGCACCGACGCAGGGGACCACGAGCAGTACTTC	CASTDAGDHEQYF
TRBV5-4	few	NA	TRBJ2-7	TGTGCCAGCAGCGGAAGCTCCTACGAGCAGTACTTC	CASSGSSYEQYF
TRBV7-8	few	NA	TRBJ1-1	TGTGCCAGCAGCTCTACAGTCGGGGGGCGAAACACTGAAGCTTTCTTT	CASSSTVGGRNTEAFF
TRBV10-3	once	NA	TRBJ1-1	TGTGCCATCAGTGAGGGCAGGGGAGGCACTGAAGCTTTCTTT	CAISEGRGGTEAFF
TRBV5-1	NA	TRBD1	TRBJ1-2	TGCGCCAGCAGCTTAACAGGACAGGGGTATGGCTACACCTTC	CASSLTGQGYGYTF
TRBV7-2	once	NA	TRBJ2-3	TGTGCCAGCAGCTTCGGACGCACAGATACGCAGTATTTT	CASSFGRTDTQYF
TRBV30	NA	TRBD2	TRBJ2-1	TGTGCCTGGAATGCGGGAGGGCTTTTGAATGAGCAGTTCTTC	CAWNAGGLLNEQFF
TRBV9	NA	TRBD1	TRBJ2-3	TGTGCCAGCAGCGGACTGACAGGGGGTGAAACAGATACGCAGTATTTT	CASSGLTGGETDTQYF
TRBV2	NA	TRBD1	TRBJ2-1	TGTGCCAGCTACCTAGCCGGGACAGGGACGGTCAATGAGCAGTTCTTC	CASYLAGTGTVNEQFF
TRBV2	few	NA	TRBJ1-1	TGTGCCAGCAGTTCGACGGCGAACACTGAAGCTTTCTTT	CASSSTANTEAFF
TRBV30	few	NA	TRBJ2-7	TGTGCCTGGAGTGTAGTGCGGTACGAGCAGTACTTC	CAWSVVRYEQYF
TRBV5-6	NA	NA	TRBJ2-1	TGTGCCAGCAGCTCTACGGGACCCTCGATGGGATCTTACAATGAGCAGTTCTTC	CASSSTGPSMGSYNEQFF
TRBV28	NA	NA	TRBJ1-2	TGTGCCAGCAGTTTAAAGGGGTATGGCTACACCTTC	CASSLKGYGYTF
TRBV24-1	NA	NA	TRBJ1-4	TGTGCCACCAGTGACCCCTCTGAGAACAATGAAAAACTGTTTTTT	CATSDPSENNEKLFF